This TCR beta chain appears in the sequencing data of a study of T cells after yellow fever vaccination. Study-level background: SMART-Seq v4 Ultra Low Input prepared the low-cell-number fractions.

The CDR3 length is 14 residues. Per germline, CDR1 SGHRS and CDR2 YFSETQ. The ends lost 4 bases at V and 3 bases at J; junction bases unmatched: 4. TCRdb redid the calling of the 5' RACE reads with MiXCR, one entry per CDR3 protein. Among approximately 350,000 distinct CDR3 sequences listed, around 10% were seen once. The starting material was PBMCs, obtained on the day of the first yellow fever vaccination. The rearrangement links TRBV5-1 to TRBJ2-5, with 9 bases aligning to TRBD1. This clonotype was obtained from a man younger than 35 who received the YFV17D yellow fever vaccine. The CDR3 reads CASSPWTGEETQYF. The CDR3 region has the DNA TGCGCCAGCAGCCCTTGGACAGGGGAAGAGACCCAGTACTTC.